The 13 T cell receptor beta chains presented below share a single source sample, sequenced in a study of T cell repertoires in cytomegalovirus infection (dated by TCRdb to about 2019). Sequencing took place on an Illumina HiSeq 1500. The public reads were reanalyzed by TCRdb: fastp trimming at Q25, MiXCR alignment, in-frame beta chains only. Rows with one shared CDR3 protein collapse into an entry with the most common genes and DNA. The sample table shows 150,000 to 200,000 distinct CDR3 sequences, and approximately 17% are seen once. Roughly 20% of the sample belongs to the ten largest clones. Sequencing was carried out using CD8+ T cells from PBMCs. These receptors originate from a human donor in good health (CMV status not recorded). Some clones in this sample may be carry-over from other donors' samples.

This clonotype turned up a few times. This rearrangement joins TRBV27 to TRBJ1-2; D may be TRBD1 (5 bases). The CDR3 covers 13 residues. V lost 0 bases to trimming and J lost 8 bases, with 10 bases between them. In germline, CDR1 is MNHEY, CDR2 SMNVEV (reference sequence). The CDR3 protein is CASSLSGASGYTF. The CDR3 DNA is TGTGCCAGCAGTTTATCCGGGGCTAGCGGCTACACCTTC.

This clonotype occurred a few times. The chain's CDR3 is CASSPSPGGQLNTEAFF. CDR3 DNA: TGTGCCAGCAGCCCCTCCCCCGGGGGACAGCTGAACACTGAAGCTTTCTTT. The V and J genes are TRBV11-2 and TRBJ1-1, with 7 bases lining up with TRBD1. Germline assignment: CDR1 SGHAT and CDR2 FQNNGV. The CDR3 is made up of 17 amino acids. V was clipped by 5 bases and J by 0 bases; unmatched bases: 12.

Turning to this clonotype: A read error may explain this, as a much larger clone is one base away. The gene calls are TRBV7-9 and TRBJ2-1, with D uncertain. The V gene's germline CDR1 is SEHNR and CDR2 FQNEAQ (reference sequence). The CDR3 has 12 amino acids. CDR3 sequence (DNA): TGTACCAGCAGCTTTCTCTACAATGAGCAGTTCTTC. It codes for CTSSFLYNEQFF.

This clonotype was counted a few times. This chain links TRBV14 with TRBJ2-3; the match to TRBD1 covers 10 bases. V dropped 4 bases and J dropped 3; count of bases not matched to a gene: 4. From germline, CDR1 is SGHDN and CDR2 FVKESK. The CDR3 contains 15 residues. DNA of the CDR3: TGTGCCAGCAGCCCACCGGGACAGGGGACAGATACGCAGTATTTT. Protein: CASSPPGQGTDTQYF.

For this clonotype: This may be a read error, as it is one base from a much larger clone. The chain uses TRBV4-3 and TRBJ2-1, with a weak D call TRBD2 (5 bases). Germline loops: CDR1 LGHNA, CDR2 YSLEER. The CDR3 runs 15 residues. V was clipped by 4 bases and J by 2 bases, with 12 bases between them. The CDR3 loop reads CASSPKRQAYNEQFF. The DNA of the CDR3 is TGCGCCAGCAGCCCCAAGCGGCAGGCCTACAATGAGCAGTTCTTC.

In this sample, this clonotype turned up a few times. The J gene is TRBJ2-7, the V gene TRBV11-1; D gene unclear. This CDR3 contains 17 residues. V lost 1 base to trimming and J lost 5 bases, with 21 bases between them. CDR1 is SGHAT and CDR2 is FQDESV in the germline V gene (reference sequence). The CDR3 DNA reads TGTGCCAGCAGCTTAGGGCGGCCGAGGACGGACGAGGACGAGCAGTACTTC. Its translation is CASSLGRPRTDEDEQYF.

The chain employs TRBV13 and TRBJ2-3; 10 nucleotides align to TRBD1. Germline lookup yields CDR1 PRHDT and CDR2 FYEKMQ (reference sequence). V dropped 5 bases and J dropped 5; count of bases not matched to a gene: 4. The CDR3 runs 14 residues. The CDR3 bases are TGTGCCAGCAGCCCTGACAGGGGGCAAGATACGCAGTATTTT. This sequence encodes CASSPDRGQDTQYF. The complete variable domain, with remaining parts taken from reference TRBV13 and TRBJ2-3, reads AAGVIQSPRHLIKEKRETATLKCYPIPRHDTVYWYQQGPGQDPQFLISFYEKMQSDKGSIPDRFSAQQFSDYHSELNMSSLELGDSALYFCASSPDRGQDTQYFGPGTRLTVL.

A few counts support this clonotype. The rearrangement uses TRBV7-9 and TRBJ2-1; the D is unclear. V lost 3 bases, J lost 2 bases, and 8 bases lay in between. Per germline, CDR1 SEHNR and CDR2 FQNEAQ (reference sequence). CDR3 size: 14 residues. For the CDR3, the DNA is TGTGCCAGCAGCTTTAACGGCCCCTACAATGAGCAGTTCTTC. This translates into CASSFNGPYNEQFF.

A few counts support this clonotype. CDR3: CASSVWGDSYEQYF. CDR3 bases: TGTGCCAGCAGCGTATGGGGGGACAGCTACGAGCAGTACTTC. This chain connects TRBV9 to TRBJ2-7, with a possible D match to TRBD1 (7 bases). V lost 1 base and J 3 bases, leaving 11 bases between the germline ends. CDR3 length equals 14 residues. Germline values: CDR1 SGDLS, CDR2 YYNGEE.

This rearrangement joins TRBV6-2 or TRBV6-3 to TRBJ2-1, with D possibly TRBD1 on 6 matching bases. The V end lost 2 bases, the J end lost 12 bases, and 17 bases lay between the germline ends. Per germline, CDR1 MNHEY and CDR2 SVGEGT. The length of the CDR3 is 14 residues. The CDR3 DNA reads TGTGCCAGCAGTTACCCAGGAAGGCCGGACAGGCAGTTCTTC. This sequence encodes CASSYPGRPDRQFF.

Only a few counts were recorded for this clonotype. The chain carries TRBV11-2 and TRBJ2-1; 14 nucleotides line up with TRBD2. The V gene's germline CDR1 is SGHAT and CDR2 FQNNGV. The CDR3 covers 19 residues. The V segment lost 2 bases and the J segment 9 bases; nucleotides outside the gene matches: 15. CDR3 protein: CASSLRSGGLAGEGSEQFF. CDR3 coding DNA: TGTGCCAGCAGCTTAAGGTCTGGGGGACTAGCGGGAGAGGGGAGTGAGCAGTTCTTC.

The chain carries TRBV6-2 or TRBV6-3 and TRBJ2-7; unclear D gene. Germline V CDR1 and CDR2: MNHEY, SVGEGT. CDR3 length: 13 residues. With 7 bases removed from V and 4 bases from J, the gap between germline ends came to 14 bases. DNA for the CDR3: TGTGCCAGCACTCATTTAGGGATTTACGAGCAGTACTTC. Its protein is CASTHLGIYEQYF.

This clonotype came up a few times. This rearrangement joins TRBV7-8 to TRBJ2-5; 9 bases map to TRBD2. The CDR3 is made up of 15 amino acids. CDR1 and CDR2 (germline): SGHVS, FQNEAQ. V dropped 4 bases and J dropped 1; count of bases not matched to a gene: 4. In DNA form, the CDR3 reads TGTGCCAGCAGCTACGAGCGGGGGGTCCAAGAGACCCAGTACTTC. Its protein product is CASSYERGVQETQYF.